This T cell receptor beta chain was documented in a study of control samples from healthy donors and cancer patients. Produced via immunoSEQ multiplex PCR; TCRdb's table is partial and in-frame only. The sample lists around 9,000 clones, around 90% seen once, with 20% in the top ten. This CDR3 has 14 residues. Trimming left V 1 base short and J 1 base short, with 7 bases between. CDR1 and CDR2 from the germline V gene are LGHDT and YNNKEL (reference sequence). The sequencing sample was made of PBMCs. The chain uses TRBV3-1 (or the pseudogene TRBV3-2) and TRBJ2-5, with D hard to call. The TCR comes from a man between 60 and 75 years old with colorectal cancer. For the CDR3, the DNA is TGTGCCAGCAGCCAAGCACAGCTCCAAGAGACCCAGTACTTC. This gives the protein CASSQAQLQETQYF.